The rows below give T cell receptor beta chains drawn from one sample of a study of blood T cell repertoires in COVID-19. Profiling relied on immunoSEQ multiplex PCR, and the TCRdb table lists in-frame clones only, not all of them. The repertoire includes about 95,000 clones, approximately 84% of them detected once, and 20% to 25% sits in the top ten. The material sequenced was peripheral blood. The receptors were gathered from a human donor in a cohort sampled during active COVID-19. CDR3s include the opening cysteine and the closing phenylalanine or tryptophan. A D gene is named only where the DNA matches it firmly. Clone sizes are given selectively: once, few, many, or a class where the clone is expanded.

TRBV6-2/TRBV6-3,.,TRBJ2-5,.,TGTGCCAGCAGTTTCGGGGGGACAGGCCAAGAGACCCAGTACTTC,CASSFGGTGQETQYF
TRBV2,.,TRBJ2-3,.,TGTGCCAGCAGTGATTGGACTGGCAGCGATACGCAGTATTTT,CASSDWTGSDTQYF
TRBV6-1,.,TRBJ1-2,.,TGTGCCAGCAGTGGAATCAGAAAAACAGGGCGGAATGGCTACACCTTC,CASSGIRKTGRNGYTF
TRBV21-1,.,TRBJ2-2,.,TGTGCCAGCAGCAAAGCTGGTCCCCCTTACAGGGGGCCGATTGCGAGCTTCGACACCGGGGAGCTGTTTTTT,CASSKAGPPYRGPIASFDTGELFF
TRBV7-9,TRBD1,TRBJ2-3,.,TGTGCCAGCAGCTTACCGAGACAGGGGGGAGATACGCAGTATTTT,CASSLPRQGGDTQYF
TRBV5-1,.,TRBJ2-3,once,TGCGCCAGCAGCTTCGGGGGTATGGGGAAAACAGATACGCAGTATTTT,CASSFGGMGKTDTQYF
TRBV3-1/TRBV3-2,.,TRBJ1-2,.,TGTGCCAGCAGCCTCTCCCAGGGGCCTTCCACCTTC,CASSLSQGPSTF
TRBV28,TRBD1,TRBJ1-1,.,TGTGCCAGCAGCCCCACGACAGGGTTTGAAGCTTTCTTT,CASSPTTGFEAFF
TRBV15,TRBD1,TRBJ2-1,.,TGTGCCACCAGCAAGCGGAAGTCGGGACAGGGGGACAATGAGCAGTTCTTC,CATSKRKSGQGDNEQFF
TRBV5-4,TRBD1,TRBJ2-7,.,TGTGCCAGCAGCCGGGGACAGCAGCCCTACGAGCAGTACTTC,CASSRGQQPYEQYF
TRBV5-5,.,TRBJ2-7,once,TGTGCCAGCAGCTTGGGGGGACACCGCTCCTACGAGCAGTACTTC,CASSLGGHRSYEQYF
TRBV4-1,TRBD1,TRBJ1-5,.,TGCGCCAGCAGCCAAGATTTTAACAGGGGAAGCAATCAGCCCCAGCATTTT,CASSQDFNRGSNQPQHF
TRBV20-1,TRBD2,TRBJ2-7,.,TGCAGTGCTGGTGGGACTAGCTACGAGCAGTACTTC,CSAGGTSYEQYF
TRBV19,.,TRBJ1-5,.,TGTGCCAGTAGTACAACCCCAGGGGACCCCCAGCATTTT,CASSTTPGDPQHF
TRBV14,.,TRBJ2-2,.,TGTGCCAGCAGCCAGACTCCCTGGGACGGGGGCACCGGGGAGCTGTTTTTT,CASSQTPWDGGTGELFF
TRBV7-9,.,TRBJ2-5,.,TGTGCCAGCAGCTTAGCGGCGGGACGGCAAGAGACCCAGTACTTC,CASSLAAGRQETQYF
TRBV19,.,TRBJ2-2,many,TGTGCCAGTAGGGGCTCAACAGAGACCGGGGAGCTGTTTTTT,CASRGSTETGELFF
TRBV7-9,.,TRBJ2-5,.,TGTGCCAGCAGCTTAGAAGGGATAGGGGGAGAGACCCAGTACTTC,CASSLEGIGGETQYF
TRBV10-3,.,TRBJ2-7,.,TGTGCCATCAGTGAGCCCCCTAGTAGCTACGAGCAGTACTTC,CAISEPPSSYEQYF
TRBV6-1,TRBD1,TRBJ1-4,.,TGTGCCAGCAGTGATAGGGACAGGGGGAGGACTAATGAAAAACTGTTTTTT,CASSDRDRGRTNEKLFF
TRBV19,TRBD1,TRBJ1-1,.,TGTGCCAGTAGTACCTCTACAGGGGGAACTGAAGCTTTCTTT,CASSTSTGGTEAFF
TRBV15,.,TRBJ1-6,.,TGTGCCACCAGCAGAGATCCAGGGGTCTATAATTCACCCCTCCACTTT,CATSRDPGVYNSPLHF
TRBV7-8,TRBD1,TRBJ1-2,.,TGTGCCAGCAGCCCGGGACAGGGTTACTATGGCTACACCTTC,CASSPGQGYYGYTF
TRBV11-2,TRBD2,TRBJ2-2,.,TGTGCCAGCAGCTGGGGTACTAGCGGGAGTGTCGGGGAGCTGTTTTTT,CASSWGTSGSVGELFF
TRBV6-6,.,TRBJ2-5,once,TGTGCCAGCACCAGTGGGAGCCAAGAGACCCAGTACTTC,CASTSGSQETQYF
TRBV2,.,TRBJ2-2,.,TGTGCCAGCAACATACAGGGTACCGGGGAGCTGTTTTTT,CASNIQGTGELFF
TRBV25-1,.,TRBJ2-5,.,TGTGCCAGCAGTTCTGTAATCCAAGAGACCCAGTACTTC,CASSSVIQETQYF
TRBV28,TRBD2,TRBJ2-1,once,TGTGCCAGCAGTTTCGGGGGGGCAGTAAATGAGCAGTTCTTC,CASSFGGAVNEQFF
TRBV2,.,TRBJ2-7,.,TGTGCCAGCAGGGAGAGACCTCATCGGGCCTACGAGCAGTACTTC,CASRERPHRAYEQYF
TRBV5-1,TRBD2,TRBJ2-7,.,TGCGCCAGCACCCCAGGCGGGGGTAGCAACGAGCAGTACTTC,CASTPGGGSNEQYF
TRBV10-1,TRBD2,TRBJ2-7,.,TGCGCCAGCAGTGAGGGTAGCGGGGCCTCCTACGAGCAGTACTTC,CASSEGSGASYEQYF
TRBV28,.,TRBJ2-7,.,TGTGCCAGCAGTTTAATAGGGAGCCCCCTTCAGAGCTCCTACGAGCAGTACTTC,CASSLIGSPLQSSYEQYF
TRBV19,TRBD1,TRBJ1-4,.,TGTGCCAGTAGTAAAGGACAGGTGGGCGAAAAACTGTTTTTT,CASSKGQVGEKLFF
TRBV7-2,.,TRBJ2-1,.,TGTGCCAGCAGCTCGTTTAATGAGCAGTTCTTC,CASSSFNEQFF
TRBV7-2,.,TRBJ1-2,.,TGTGCCAGCAGCTCGACACCGACAGGCTATGGCTACACCTTC,CASSSTPTGYGYTF
TRBV18,.,TRBJ1-6,.,TGTGCCAGCTCAGCAGACAGGCTGGGAGCTAATTCACCCCTCCACTTT,CASSADRLGANSPLHF
TRBV4-1,TRBD1,TRBJ2-2,.,TGCGCCAGCAGCCAAGACTGGGACCGGGACAGGGTCGTTGGGGAGCTGTTTTTT,CASSQDWDRDRVVGELFF
TRBV10-1,.,TRBJ2-5,once,TGCGCCAGCAGTCTCACAGGGTCTGGTGAGACCCAGTACTTC,CASSLTGSGETQYF
TRBV6-6,TRBD2,TRBJ2-3,.,TGTGCCAGCAGTCCCTCCCTCCGAGCGGGGGGGGCAGATACGCAGTATTTT,CASSPSLRAGGADTQYF
TRBV6-1,TRBD1,TRBJ2-1,.,TGTGCCAGCAGTGCGTATACCGGGACAGGGCCTACTATCTCCTACAATGAGCAGTTCTTC,CASSAYTGTGPTISYNEQFF
TRBV7-8,TRBD1,TRBJ1-5,once,TGTGCCAGCAGCTTCTACCGGGACAGGCTTGATCAGCCCCAGCATTTT,CASSFYRDRLDQPQHF
TRBV6-5,TRBD1,TRBJ1-6,.,TGTGCCAGCAGATCAGGGGGTAATTCACCCCTCCACTTT,CASRSGGNSPLHF
TRBV6-2/TRBV6-3,.,TRBJ1-2,.,TGTGCCAGCAGTGGGTGGGGCGGCTATGGCTACACCTTC,CASSGWGGYGYTF
TRBV19,.,TRBJ2-2,.,TGTGCCAGTAGTATAGGACAGATAACCGGGGAGCTGTTTTTT,CASSIGQITGELFF
TRBV7-9,.,TRBJ1-1,.,TGTGCCAGTATGAGGGAGACGAACACTGAAGCTTTCTTT,CASMRETNTEAFF
TRBV7-6,TRBD1,TRBJ1-1,few,TGTGCCAGCAGCCGGACAGGGTCTTCCACTGAAGCTTTCTTT,CASSRTGSSTEAFF
TRBV7-8,.,TRBJ2-1,.,TGTGCCAGCAGCTTCTCCGGGACTCAAGATGAGCAGTTCTTC,CASSFSGTQDEQFF
TRBV29-1,.,TRBJ1-2,.,TGCAGCGTTGGTCTACAGAGCTATGGCTACACCTTC,CSVGLQSYGYTF
TRBV27,TRBD1,TRBJ1-4,.,TGTGCCAGCAGTAAAGGGGACAGCGTGGGAAAACTGTTTTTT,CASSKGDSVGKLFF
TRBV4-3,.,TRBJ1-3,.,TGCGCCAGCAGCCAGGGCCCGCAGGGATTATCCGGAAACACCATATATTTT,CASSQGPQGLSGNTIYF
TRBV6-6,.,TRBJ1-6,.,TGTGCCAGCACTACAAGGGGGTCGGGAAATTCACCCCTCCACTTT,CASTTRGSGNSPLHF
TRBV7-9,TRBD2,TRBJ2-2,.,TGTGCCAGCAGCTTAGAACTAGCGGGGAACACCGGGGAGCTGTTTTTT,CASSLELAGNTGELFF
TRBV13,TRBD1,TRBJ2-3,.,TGTGCCAGCAGCTCGTACAGGGGAAACACAGATACGCAGTATTTT,CASSSYRGNTDTQYF
TRBV18,.,TRBJ1-4,.,TGTGCCAGCTCGAACAGGGCTACTAATGAAAAACTGTTTTTT,CASSNRATNEKLFF
TRBV10-3,TRBD1,TRBJ1-5,.,TGTGCCATCAGTGAAGGGACAGCGAGGGGTCAGCCCCAGCATTTT,CAISEGTARGQPQHF
TRBV2,.,TRBJ1-5,.,TGTGCCAGCAGTCCCAGGGGGCCCCAGCATTTT,CASSPRGPQHF
TRBV28,.,TRBJ2-1,.,TGTGCCAGCGGATCCAGGTACAATGAGCAGTTCTTC,CASGSRYNEQFF